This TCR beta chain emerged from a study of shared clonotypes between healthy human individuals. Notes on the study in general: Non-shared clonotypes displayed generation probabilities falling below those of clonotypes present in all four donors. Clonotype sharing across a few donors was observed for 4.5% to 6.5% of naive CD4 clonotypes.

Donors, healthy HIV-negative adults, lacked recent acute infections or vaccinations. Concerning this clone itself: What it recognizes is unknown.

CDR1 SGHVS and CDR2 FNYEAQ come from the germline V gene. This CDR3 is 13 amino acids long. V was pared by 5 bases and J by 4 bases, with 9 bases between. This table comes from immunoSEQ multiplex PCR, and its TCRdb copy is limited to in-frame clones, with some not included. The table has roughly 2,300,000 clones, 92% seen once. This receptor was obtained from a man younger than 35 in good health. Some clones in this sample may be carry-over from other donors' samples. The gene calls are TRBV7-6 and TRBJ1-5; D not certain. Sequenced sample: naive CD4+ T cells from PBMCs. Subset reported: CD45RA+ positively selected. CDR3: CASSPDINQPQHF. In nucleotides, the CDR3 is TGTGCCAGCAGCCCAGACATAAATCAGCCCCAGCATTTT.